These T cell receptor beta chains were read from a single sample in a study of blood T cell repertoires in COVID-19. TCRdb's table, derived via immunoSEQ multiplex PCR, lists solely in-frame clones and lacks some. The table has some 160,000 clones, roughly 90% seen once. The source material was PBMCs or T cells enriched from blood (not recorded which). These receptors originate from a woman between 50 and 59 years old who had recovered from COVID-19. Each CDR3 is given with its conserved first and last residue. The order of the fields is clone size, V gene, J gene, CDR3 protein. Where a row states a size, it is once, few, many or the class of an expanded clone; other rows omit it.

>.|TRBV18|TRBJ2-1
CASSPPERLQFF
>.|TRBV3-1/TRBV3-2|TRBJ1-2
CASSPGGGRYGYTF
>.|TRBV7-6|TRBJ2-2
CASIRPEVGPYTGELFF
>.|TRBV4-1|TRBJ2-1
CASSQATSGGPVAQFF
>.|TRBV3-1/TRBV3-2|TRBJ2-5
CASSYKRGGVETQYF
>once|TRBV9|TRBJ1-1
CASSVAQGITEAFF
>.|TRBV19|TRBJ2-7
CASSIGRGGSYEQYF
>.|TRBV3-1/TRBV3-2|TRBJ2-7
CASSLRAYEQYF
>.|TRBV5-1|TRBJ1-1
CASSLFQGSATEAFF
>once|TRBV2|TRBJ1-4
CASSVTGLDEKLFF
>.|TRBV27|TRBJ2-7
CASSPRSSYEQYF
>.|TRBV19|TRBJ2-2
CAIGTDTGELFF
>.|TRBV5-4|TRBJ1-4
CASSSRQGGDEKLFF
>.|TRBV7-2|TRBJ1-1
CASSRTALNTEAFF
>once|TRBV27|TRBJ2-3
CASTQTGVADTQYF
>.|TRBV7-2|TRBJ1-2
CASSPRQPYGYTF
>.|TRBV7-6|TRBJ2-1
CASSLGGRSYNEQFF
>.|TRBV4-1|TRBJ2-7
CASSQETLAGDYEQYF
>.|TRBV6-5|TRBJ2-4
CASSRDRAKNIQYF
>.|TRBV28|TRBJ1-2
CASSTRVDNNGYTF
>.|TRBV7-2|TRBJ1-5
CASSLGTGQGQPQHF
>few|TRBV25-1|TRBJ2-1
CASSESAGEQFF
>.|TRBV19|TRBJ1-4
CASNLQGTGDEKLFF
>.|TRBV15|TRBJ1-6
CATSRDGGNSPLHF
>.|TRBV9|TRBJ2-7
CASSVDGGAYEQYF
>.|TRBV5-4|TRBJ2-1
CASSLIGGERNEQFF
>.|TRBV14|TRBJ2-3
CASSQRQVFSTDTQYF
>.|TRBV11-3|TRBJ2-2
CASSFGGSVGELFF
>.|TRBV4-3|TRBJ2-6
CASSRGLAGATFSSGANVLTF
>.|TRBV14|TRBJ2-3
CASSQYLSGTITDTQYF
>.|TRBV11-3|TRBJ2-5
CASSLGEETQYF
>.|TRBV5-4|TRBJ2-7
CASSLEVSRAYEQYF
>.|TRBV7-8|TRBJ1-3
CASSLRRSSGNTIYF
>.|TRBV18|TRBJ2-4
CASSPRTGKDRNIQYF
>.|TRBV5-1|TRBJ2-7
CASSARQGNYEQYF
>.|TRBV4-1|TRBJ2-7
CASSQDGTSLYF
>.|TRBV19|TRBJ1-1
CASSIEKQGAGEAFF
>once|TRBV6-4|TRBJ1-5
CASSDSGDGGKWGNQPQHF
>.|TRBV9|TRBJ1-5
CASSVEAGRKPQHF
>.|TRBV2|TRBJ1-6
CASSATDSYNSPLHF
>.|TRBV5-1|TRBJ2-1
CASSWTNNEQFF
>.|TRBV11-2|TRBJ1-1
CASSLVRGTVNTEAFF
>.|TRBV7-9|TRBJ2-3
CASSFIVGTSGATDTQYF
>.|TRBV4-2|TRBJ2-3
CASSQEQGTDTQYF
>.|TRBV9|TRBJ2-3
CASSVVAGRGPSTDTQYF
>.|TRBV3-1/TRBV3-2|TRBJ2-5
CASSRRTSGGAETQYF
>.|TRBV9|TRBJ2-6
CASSSSGVPGANVLTF
>once|TRBV27|TRBJ1-2
CASSLPTGRGYTF
>.|TRBV7-3|TRBJ2-3
CASSLNQRGGTDTQYF
>.|TRBV7-2|TRBJ2-1
CASSLDERGGTFF
>.|TRBV4-1|TRBJ1-1
CASSLLDRGQTEAFF
>.|TRBV27|TRBJ2-7
CASTLGQGANYEQYF
>.|TRBV6-5|TRBJ1-1
CASSERGSTEAFF
>.|TRBV11-2|TRBJ1-2
CASSLGHSHGYTF
>.|TRBV18|TRBJ2-3
CASSPEGLAGGDTQYF
>.|TRBV20-1|TRBJ2-5
CSATRGGTQYF